This T cell receptor (beta chain) was identified in a study of blood T cells in healthy people across ages. This clonotype has more than one count but fewer than ten. Combining a sample-barcoded 5' primer with a J-beta primer mix, a second PCR ran for about 6 to 12 cycles. All cDNA molecules were each tagged by a template-switch adaptor with 12 random nucleotides. TCRdb reprocessed the 5' RACE reads via MiXCR and lists one record per CDR3 protein. The sample lists about 290,000 distinct CDR3 sequences, less than 30% occurring once. The germline gives CDR1 DFQATT, CDR2 SNEGSKA (reference sequence). The V segment lost 5 bases and the J segment 7 bases; nucleotides outside the gene matches: 11. The CDR3 is made up of 15 amino acids.

The sequencing input was blood. This TCR derives from a woman in her 70s in good health. The chain combines TRBV20-1 with TRBJ1-6; TRBD1 matches 7 bases. The CDR3 DNA follows: TGCAGTGCTCCAGGGGGGGGGCATCGGAATTCACCCCTCCACTTT. The encoded protein is CSAPGGGHRNSPLHF.